The next 13 T cell receptor beta chains were all read from a single sample in a study of Ad26.COV2.S vaccination and SARS-CoV-2 variants (dated by TCRdb to the early 2020s). The treatment or condition label, read with the paper, signifies: roughly 18 received Ad26.COV2.S at low or high dose, single or two shots; about 5 received placebo; per-sample allocation not given. Repertoires of vaccine and placebo recipients were sequenced from samples collected on day 63 after the first injection. To prepare the library, the immunoSEQ multiplex PCR assay was applied. This immuneACCESS table, as held by TCRdb, lists in-frame sequences with V and J called but not all clones. Of the missing ones, under half trace to an unresolved V gene in checked studies; the others have no known cause. For this sample the table gives more than 400,000 clones, of which about 92% were detected only once. Around 4.5% of the sample is held by the ten biggest clonotypes.

The sample here was peripheral blood, taken in a trial of Ad26.COV2.S vaccine versus placebo. These TCRs come from a person aged 18-65 years who received the Ad26.COV2.S COVID-19 vaccine or a placebo.

This sequence joins TRBV4-3 and TRBJ1-2, with 7 positions matching TRBD1. The CDR3 sequence is 13 residues long. Germline CDR1 reads LGHNA; CDR2 reads YSLEER. Trimming at V came to 4 bases and at J to 8 bases, leaving 7 bases not matched to a gene. CDR3 loop: CASSPTGYMGYTF. CDR3 in DNA: TGCGCCAGCAGCCCGACAGGGTATATGGGCTACACCTTC.

The chain carries TRBV6-1 and TRBJ1-5; possibly TRBD1 for D (6 bases). V shed 4 bases and J shed 4 bases, with 11 bases lying between them. Germline-derived CDR1 and CDR2 are MNHNS and SASEGT. The CDR3 is 14 amino acids. CDR3 nucleotide sequence: TGTGCCAGCAGTGTAGCGGGGGCTAATCAGCCCCAGCATTTT. Its translation is CASSVAGANQPQHF.

V usage is TRBV19 and J usage is TRBJ2-5, with TRBD1 matching 9 bases. The germline gives CDR1 LNHDA, CDR2 SQIVND (reference sequence). J was trimmed by 5 bases and V by 5 bases; bases with no gene match: 9. The length of the CDR3 is 15 residues. The DNA of the CDR3 is TGTGCCAGTAGTTCGAACAGGGGGCGCGTGGAGACCCAGTACTTC. Residues: CASSSNRGRVETQYF. The entire variable domain, with the rest obtained from reference TRBV19 and TRBJ2-5, is as follows: DGGITQSPKYLFRKEGQNVTLSCEQNLNHDAMYWYRQDPGQGLRLIYYSQIVNDFQKGDIAEGYSVSREKKESFPLTVTSAQKNPTAFYLCASSSNRGRVETQYFGPGTRLLVL.

This clone was seen just once. This chain links TRBV10-3 with TRBJ2-7; 7 bases line up with TRBD1. Germline values: CDR1 ENHRY, CDR2 SYGVKD. This CDR3 is 14 amino acids long. J lost 0 bases, V lost 7 bases, and 6 bases had no gene match. The CDR3 region has the DNA TGTGCCATCAAACAACAGGGGAACTCCTACGAGCAGTACTTC. Amino acid sequence: CAIKQQGNSYEQYF.

V is TRBV11-2 and J is TRBJ2-1; D call uncertain. Germline V gene lookup returns CDR1 SGHAT and CDR2 FQNNGV. The CDR3 is 15 amino acids. The V end was cut by 1 base, the J end by 6 bases, with 13 bases between. CDR3: CASSLVRLDGNEQFF. For the CDR3, the DNA is TGTGCCAGCAGCTTAGTGCGGCTAGATGGCAATGAGCAGTTCTTC. Full variable domain (remainder filled in from reference TRBV11-2 and TRBJ2-1): EAGVAQSPRYKIIEKRQSVAFWCNPISGHATLYWYQQILGQGPKLLIQFQNNGVVDDSQLPKDRFSAERLKGVDSTLKIQPAKLEDSAVYLCASSLVRLDGNEQFFGPGTRLTVL.

The chain carries TRBV24-1 and TRBJ2-3, with 7 nucleotides matching TRBD2. Per germline, CDR1 KGHDR and CDR2 SFDVKD. Germline trimming cut 3 bases from V and 2 bases from J; bases unmatched to any gene: 13. The CDR3 is 18 amino acids. The CDR3, as DNA: TGTGCCACCAGTGATCAACTCAACGATAGCGGGTACACAGATACGCAGTATTTT. It codes for CATSDQLNDSGYTDTQYF.

CDR3: CASSLRHGAYTDTQYF. The DNA of the CDR3 is TGCGCCAGCAGCTTGCGTCACGGGGCCTACACAGATACGCAGTATTTT. This chain connects TRBV5-1 to TRBJ2-3; tentatively, D is TRBD1 or TRBD2 (5 bases each). Germline-derived CDR1 and CDR2 are SGHRS and YFSETQ. This CDR3 is built from 16 residues. V was clipped by 1 base and J by 2 bases, with 14 bases between them.

The V and J genes are TRBV29-1 and TRBJ2-1, with 7 nucleotides matching TRBD2. Germline V CDR1 and CDR2: SQVTM, ANQGSEA. J lost 5 bases, V lost 7 bases, and 5 bases had no gene match. The CDR3 extends over 12 amino acids. CDR3 residues: CSAFAGDNEQFF. The CDR3 DNA reads as TGCAGCGCCTTCGCGGGGGACAATGAGCAGTTCTTC.

This chain uses TRBV14 with TRBJ2-1, with a tentative D call TRBD2 (5 bases). Germline values: CDR1 SGHDN, CDR2 FVKESK. V was shortened by 0 bases and J by 9 bases, with 9 bases between the two germline ends. The CDR3 runs to 13 residues. The CDR3 protein is CASSQESSGEQFF. As DNA, the CDR3 is TGTGCCAGCAGCCAAGAATCCAGCGGTGAGCAGTTCTTC.

V usage is TRBV4-2 and J usage is TRBJ1-6; D uncertain. Germline CDR1 is LGHNA and CDR2 is YNFKEQ. The CDR3 runs 14 residues. Trimming shortened V by 1 base and J by 8 bases, and 9 bases separated the two germline ends. CDR3 sequence: CASSQARTDSPLHF. Written as DNA, the CDR3 is TGTGCCAGCAGCCAAGCTCGAACAGATTCACCCCTCCACTTT.

This chain connects TRBV6-5 to TRBJ1-2, with 9 bases aligning to TRBD1. CDR3 length equals 15 residues. CDR1 MNHEY and CDR2 SVGAGI come from the germline V gene. The junction had 11 bases not matched to a gene; V was cut back by 4 bases and J by 8 bases. CDR3 sequence reads: CASSSFNRGLKGYTF. In DNA, the CDR3 is TGTGCCAGCAGTTCATTTAACAGGGGGCTTAAGGGCTACACCTTC.

The chain joins TRBV6-2 or TRBV6-3 to TRBJ2-2, with 14 bases identical to TRBD2. Germline trimming cut 6 bases from V and 1 base from J; bases unmatched to any gene: 7. This CDR3 comprises 18 residues. Germline assignment: CDR1 MNHEY and CDR2 SVGEGT. CDR3 nucleotides: TGTGCCAGCAGCCGTACGACTAGCGGGAGGGAGAACACCGGGGAGCTGTTTTTT. The encoded protein is CASSRTTSGRENTGELFF.

The gene calls are TRBV6-5 and TRBJ2-5; 11 nucleotides align to TRBD2. Germline V lookup: CDR1 MNHEY, CDR2 SVGAGI. The CDR3 is made up of 15 amino acids. V lost 7 bases, J lost 2 bases, and 6 bases stayed unmatched. The CDR3 region is CASTLAGGLQETQYF. DNA for the CDR3: TGTGCCAGCACCCTAGCGGGAGGTTTACAAGAGACCCAGTACTTC.